This T cell receptor beta chain was obtained from a study of vaccination and CD4 T cells after COVID-19. As for treatment: roughly 10-day PBMC culture with coronavirus spike peptide pools or control peptides (ViraFEST assay). V shed 2 bases and J 4 bases; nucleotides not matched to a gene: 2. The CDR3 covers 13 residues. Germline V gene sequence: CDR1 MNHEY, CDR2 SVGEGT. In the case of this clonotype: What it binds is not known.

The Oncomine TCR Beta short-read assay sequenced DNA from cultured CD4+ T cells. The genomic DNA was obtained from cultured CD4+ T cells by extraction with the QIAamp micro DNA kit. TCRdb passed the PCR reads through MiXCR, listing each CDR3 protein once. The repertoire holds roughly 11,000 distinct CDR3 sequences, with around 59% as singletons. Study-level results: Nearly all convalescent vaccine-specific clones, 304 of 307, recognized only SARS-CoV-2 spike.

Source material: CD4+ T cells from blood, cultured in vitro. V is TRBV6-2 or TRBV6-3 and J is TRBJ2-7; 7 nucleotides align to TRBD2. This clonotype was obtained from a human donor who had recovered from COVID-19. CDR3 in amino acids: CASSYLGGYEQYF. CDR3 sequence (DNA): TGTGCCAGCAGTTACCTGGGAGGGTACGAGCAGTACTTC.